This entry lists 6 T cell receptor beta chains sequenced from one sample in a study of T-cell reconstitution after alpha-beta-depleted transplantation in children. Unique molecular identifiers were incorporated into the prepared TCRbeta library. TCRdb ran MiXCR on the PCR reads and lists one entry per CDR3 protein. In the table there are approximately 400,000 distinct CDR3 sequences, 9.5% to 13% of which are singletons. This material consisted of PBMCs from the stem cell graft donor, taken from the stem cell graft. These receptors all come from a human donor who donated a stem cell graft to a child with acute myeloid leukemia.

Only a few counts were recorded for this clonotype. The chain couples TRBV29-1 to TRBJ2-1, with D hard to call. The germline CDR1 and CDR2 sequences are SQVTM and ANQGSEA. The CDR3 is 13 amino acids. Trimming left V 0 bases short and J 9 bases short, with 12 bases between. The CDR3 reads CSVEESAFGEQFF. The CDR3 DNA is TGCAGCGTTGAAGAGTCAGCGTTTGGTGAGCAGTTCTTC.

The table lists this clonotype with many counts. V is TRBV18 and J is TRBJ2-5; the match to TRBD1 covers 8 bases. Losses at the gene ends were 3 bases for V and 8 bases for J; bases not matched to a gene: 8. The CDR3 extends over 14 amino acids. The germline V gene has CDR1 KGHSH and CDR2 LQKENI. CDR3 sequence reads: CASSPGQVDVTQYF. The DNA of the CDR3 is TGTGCCAGCTCACCGGGACAGGTGGACGTCACCCAGTACTTC.

This clonotype has at least ten counts. The chain links TRBV11-2 to TRBJ2-2, with 10 bases lining up with TRBD1. Trimming removed 5 bases from V and 6 bases from J; junction bases left unmatched: 9. Germline CDR1 is SGHAT and CDR2 is FQNNGV. The CDR3 sequence is 16 residues long. The CDR3 protein is CASSPGMDRGAGELFF. In DNA form, the CDR3 reads TGTGCCAGCAGCCCCGGGATGGACAGGGGGGCCGGGGAGCTGTTTTTT.

This clonotype occurred many times. J is TRBJ2-3 and V is TRBV10-3; TRBD1 aligns across 8 bases. The CDR3 consists of 17 residues. Germline V gives CDR1 ENHRY, CDR2 SYGVKD. With 0 bases clipped from V and 3 bases from J, the junction kept 8 bases outside the gene matches. CDR3 protein: CAISESLLDRETDTQYF. The CDR3 bases are TGTGCCATCAGTGAGTCGCTCCTGGACAGGGAGACAGATACGCAGTATTTT.

The rearrangement uses TRBV20-1 and TRBJ2-2; 7 bases align to TRBD2. CDR1 is DFQATT, CDR2 SNEGSKA, per germline (reference sequence). J lost 4 bases, V lost 0 bases, and 8 bases had no gene match. The CDR3 has 16 amino acids. The CDR3 sequence is CSARDRSGLGTGELFF. The CDR3 DNA reads TGCAGTGCTAGAGATCGAAGCGGACTAGGCACCGGGGAGCTGTTTTTT.

This clonotype was picked up a small number of times. The rearrangement links TRBV20-1 to TRBJ1-4; a weak D match, TRBD1 (5 bases). The CDR3 extends over 14 amino acids. V was shortened by 1 base and J by 6 bases, with 12 bases between the two germline ends. CDR1 is DFQATT, CDR2 SNEGSKA, per germline (reference sequence). The CDR3 coding sequence is TGCAGTGCTAGAGGGACTGGCAGGGATGAAAAACTGTTTTTT. Protein product: CSARGTGRDEKLFF.